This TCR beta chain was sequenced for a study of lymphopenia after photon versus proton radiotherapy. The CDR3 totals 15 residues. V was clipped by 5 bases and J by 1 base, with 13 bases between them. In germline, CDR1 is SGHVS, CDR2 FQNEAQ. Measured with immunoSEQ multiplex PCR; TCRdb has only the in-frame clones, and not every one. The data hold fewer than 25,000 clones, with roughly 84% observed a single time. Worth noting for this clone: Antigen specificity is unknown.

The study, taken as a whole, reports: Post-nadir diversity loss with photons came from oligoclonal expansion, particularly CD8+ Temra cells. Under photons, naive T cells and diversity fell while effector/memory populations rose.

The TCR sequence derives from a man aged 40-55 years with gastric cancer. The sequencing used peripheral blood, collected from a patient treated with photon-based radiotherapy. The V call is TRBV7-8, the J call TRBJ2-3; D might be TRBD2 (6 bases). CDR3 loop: CASSAPGLGTDTQYF. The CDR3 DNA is TGTGCCAGCAGCGCACCGGGACTGGGCACAGATACGCAGTATTTT.